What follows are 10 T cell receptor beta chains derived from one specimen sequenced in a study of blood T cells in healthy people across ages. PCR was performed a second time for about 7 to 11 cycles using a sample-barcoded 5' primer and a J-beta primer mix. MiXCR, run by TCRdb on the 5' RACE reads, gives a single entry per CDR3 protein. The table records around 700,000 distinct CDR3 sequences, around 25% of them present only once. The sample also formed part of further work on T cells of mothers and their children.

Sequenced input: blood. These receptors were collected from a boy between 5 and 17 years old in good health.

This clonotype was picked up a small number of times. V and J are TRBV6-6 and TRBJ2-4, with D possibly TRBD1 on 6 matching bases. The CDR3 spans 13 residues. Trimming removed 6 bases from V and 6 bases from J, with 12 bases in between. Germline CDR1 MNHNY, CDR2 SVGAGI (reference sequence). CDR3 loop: CASSPGDGNIQYF. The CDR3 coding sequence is TGTGCCAGCAGCCCAGGGGATGGAAACATTCAGTACTTC.

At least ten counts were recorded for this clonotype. CDR3 in amino acids: CASSNYQETQYF. In DNA, the CDR3 is TGTGCCAGCAGTAATTACCAAGAGACCCAGTACTTC. This chain uses TRBV25-1 with TRBJ2-5; D not resolved. The CDR3 totals 12 residues. CDR1 and CDR2 from the germline V gene are MGHDK and SYGVNS. V was shortened by 5 bases and J by 0 bases, with 4 bases between the two germline ends.

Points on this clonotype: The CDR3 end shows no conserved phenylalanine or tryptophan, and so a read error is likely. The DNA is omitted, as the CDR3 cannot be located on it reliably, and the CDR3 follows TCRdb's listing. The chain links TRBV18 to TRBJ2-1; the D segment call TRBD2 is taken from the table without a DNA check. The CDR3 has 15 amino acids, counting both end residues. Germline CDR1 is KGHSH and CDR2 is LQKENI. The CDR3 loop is CASSRTAAGVVEREY.

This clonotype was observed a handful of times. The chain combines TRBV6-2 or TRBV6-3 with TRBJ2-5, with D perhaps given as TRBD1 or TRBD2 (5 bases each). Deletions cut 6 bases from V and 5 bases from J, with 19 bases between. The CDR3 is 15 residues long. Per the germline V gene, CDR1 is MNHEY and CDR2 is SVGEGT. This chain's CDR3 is CASRDGTAPWETQYF. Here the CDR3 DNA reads TGTGCCAGCAGAGACGGGACGGCCCCCTGGGAGACCCAGTACTTC.

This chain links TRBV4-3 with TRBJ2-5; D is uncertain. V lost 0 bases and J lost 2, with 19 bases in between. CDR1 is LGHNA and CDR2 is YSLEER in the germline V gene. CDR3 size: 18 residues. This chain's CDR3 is CASSQEVEGDRQQETQYF. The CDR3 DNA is TGCGCCAGCAGCCAAGAGGTGGAAGGAGACCGCCAACAAGAGACCCAGTACTTC.

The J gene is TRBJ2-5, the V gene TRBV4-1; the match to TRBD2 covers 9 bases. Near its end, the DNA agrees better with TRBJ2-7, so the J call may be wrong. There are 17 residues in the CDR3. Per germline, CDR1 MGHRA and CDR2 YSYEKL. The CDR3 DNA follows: TGCGCCAGCAGCCAAGTCATAGCGGGAGATAGCTCCTACGAGCAGTACTTC. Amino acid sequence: CASSQVIAGDSSYEQYF.

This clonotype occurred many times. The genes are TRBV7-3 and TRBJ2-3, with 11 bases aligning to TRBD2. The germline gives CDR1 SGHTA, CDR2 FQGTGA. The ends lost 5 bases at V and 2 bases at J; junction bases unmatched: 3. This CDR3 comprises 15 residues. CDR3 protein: CASSHSGGATDTQYF. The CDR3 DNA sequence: TGTGCCAGCAGCCATAGCGGGGGGGCCACAGATACGCAGTATTTT.

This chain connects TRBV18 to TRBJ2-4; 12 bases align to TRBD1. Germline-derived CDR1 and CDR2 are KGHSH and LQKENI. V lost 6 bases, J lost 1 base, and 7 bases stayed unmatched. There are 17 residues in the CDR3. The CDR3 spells CASSPGTGGLAKNIQYF. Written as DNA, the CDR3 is TGTGCCAGCTCTCCCGGGACAGGGGGCTTGGCCAAAAACATTCAGTACTTC.

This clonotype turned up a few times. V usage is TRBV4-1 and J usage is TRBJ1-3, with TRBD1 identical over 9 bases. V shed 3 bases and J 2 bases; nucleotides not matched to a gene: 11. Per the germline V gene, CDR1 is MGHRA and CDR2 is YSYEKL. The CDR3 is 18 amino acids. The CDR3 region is CASSQGTGREPAGNTIYF. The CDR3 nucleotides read TGCGCCAGCAGCCAGGGGACAGGGAGGGAACCCGCTGGAAACACCATATATTTT.

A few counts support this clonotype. CDR3: CASSPKDRVELYGYTF. The CDR3 coding sequence is TGTGCCAGCAGCCCAAAGGACAGGGTTGAATTGTATGGCTACACCTTC. V and J are TRBV6-5 and TRBJ1-2; 8 nucleotides agree with TRBD1. CDR1 MNHEY and CDR2 SVGAGI come from the germline V gene. After removal of 6 bases from V and 5 bases from J, the junction contained 14 bases not matched to a gene. CDR3 length: 16 amino acids.